Presented here are 25 T cell receptor beta chains from one specimen sequenced in a study of T cell changes during pregnancy in multiple sclerosis. This table comes from immunoSEQ multiplex PCR, and its TCRdb copy is limited to in-frame clones, with some not included. The sample lists 25,000 to 30,000 clones, roughly nine tenths seen once, with about 0.76% in the top ten. The source was CD4+ T cells from peripheral blood mononuclear cells, collected in the first trimester of pregnancy. The receptors were gathered from a female donor with multiple sclerosis, enrolled in a pregnancy study.

The V call is TRBV5-4, the J call TRBJ2-6; 11 nucleotides align to TRBD2. Germline V gives CDR1 SGHNT, CDR2 YYREEE (reference sequence). V was pared by 6 bases and J by 0 bases, with 11 bases of the junction left unmatched. The CDR3 runs to 19 residues. The CDR3, as DNA: TGTGCCAGCACCCGACTAGCGGGGTCGGCTTTCTCTGGGGCCAACGTCCTGACTTTC. It encodes CASTRLAGSAFSGANVLTF. The full variable domain, rest sourced from reference TRBV5-4 and TRBJ2-6, is ETGVTQSPTHLIKTRGQQVTLRCSSQSGHNTVSWYQQALGQGPQFIFQYYREEENGRGNFPPRFSGLQFPNYSSELNVNALELDDSALYLCASTRLAGSAFSGANVLTFGAGSRLTVL.

This chain joins TRBV6-5 and TRBJ2-7; 8 positions match TRBD1. This CDR3 has 15 residues. Germline loops: CDR1 MNHEY, CDR2 SVGAGI. V dropped 2 bases and J dropped 6; count of bases not matched to a gene: 9. CDR3 residues: CASSYESSRGREQYF. CDR3 DNA sequence: TGTGCCAGCAGTTACGAAAGTTCCAGGGGGCGCGAGCAGTACTTC.

This clone appeared once. For the CDR3, the DNA is TGTGCCAGCTCACCCGCATCACAAGACGAGCAGTACTTC. Translating it yields CASSPASQDEQYF. This sequence joins TRBV18 and TRBJ2-7, with D uncertain. CDR1 KGHSH and CDR2 LQKENI come from the germline V gene. CDR3 length: 13 residues. The V gene lost 3 bases and the J gene lost 5 bases, with 11 bases spanning the gap.

This clone was counted once. The chain employs TRBV7-2 and TRBJ2-2, with D possibly matching TRBD2 (6 bases). The CDR3 is 10 amino acids. CDR1 is SGHTA, CDR2 FQGNSA, per germline. CDR3 sequence reads: CARRGGELFF. The CDR3 bases are TGTGCTCGACGGGGGGGGGAGCTGTTTTTT.

V usage is TRBV6-6 and J usage is TRBJ2-7, with 7 bases that match TRBD1. Germline CDR1 MNHNY, CDR2 SVGAGI (reference sequence). CDR3 length: 16 residues. The trim removed 2 bases at V and 2 bases at J, leaving 9 bases unmatched. CDR3: CASSYEVGTDTYEQYF. The CDR3 DNA is TGTGCCAGCAGTTACGAGGTGGGGACAGACACCTACGAGCAGTACTTC.

V usage is TRBV30 and J usage is TRBJ1-5, with a weak D call TRBD1 (5 bases). CDR1 and CDR2 (germline): GTSNPN, SVGIG (reference sequence). V was clipped by 3 bases and J by 2 bases, with 14 bases between them. The CDR3 loop spans 15 amino acids. DNA for the CDR3: TGTGCCTGGAGAAGGTCAGGGATGGGCAATCAGCCCCAGCATTTT. It yields the protein CAWRRSGMGNQPQHF. Together with reference TRBV30 and TRBJ1-5, the CDR3 gives the full variable domain: SQTIHQWPATLVQPVGSPLSLECTVEGTSNPNLYWYRQAAGRGLQLLFYSVGIGQISSEVPQNLSASRPQDRQFILSSKKLLLSDSGFYLCAWRRSGMGNQPQHFGDGTRLSIL.

This chain connects TRBV29-1 to TRBJ1-4, with TRBD1 matching 7 bases. CDR3 length: 14 residues. Germline trimming cut 3 bases from V and 3 bases from J; bases unmatched to any gene: 4. The V gene's germline CDR1 is SQVTM and CDR2 ANQGSEA. The CDR3 DNA is TGCAGCGTTGAGTGGACAGGCGCTAATGAAAAACTGTTTTTT. It encodes CSVEWTGANEKLFF.

The chain couples TRBV10-1 to TRBJ2-2; 8 nucleotides match TRBD2. There are 15 residues in the CDR3. V shed 4 bases, J shed 7 bases, and the junction held 8 bases outside the gene matches. Germline values: CDR1 WNHNN, CDR2 SYGVQD (reference sequence). CDR3 in DNA: TGCGCCAGCAGTGGAATCGGGAGGGGAGACGGGGAGCTGTTTTTT. Protein: CASSGIGRGDGELFF.

V usage is TRBV18 and J usage is TRBJ2-2; tentatively, D is TRBD1 (6 bases). CDR1 is KGHSH and CDR2 is LQKENI in the germline V gene. V shed 8 bases and J shed 0 bases, with 13 bases lying between them. This CDR3 has 15 amino acids. The CDR3 DNA follows: TGTGCCAGCCCTCGTCCAGGGGCGAACACCGGGGAGCTGTTTTTT. This encodes CASPRPGANTGELFF. The full variable domain, in which reference TRBV18 and TRBJ2-2 provide the parts outside the CDR3, is NAGVMQNPRHLVRRRGQEARLRCSPMKGHSHVYWYRQLPEEGLKFMVYLQKENIIDESGMPKERFSAEFPKEGPSILRIQQVVRGDSAAYFCASPRPGANTGELFFGEGSRLTVL.

The genes are TRBV2 and TRBJ1-4; no definite D call. With 6 bases removed from V and 7 bases from J, the gap between germline ends came to 9 bases. The CDR3 spans 12 residues. In germline, CDR1 is SNHLY, CDR2 FYNNEI. The CDR3 region is CASRPRSEKLFF. CDR3 sequence (DNA): TGTGCCAGCAGGCCTAGGAGTGAAAAACTGTTTTTT.

The chain joins TRBV6-6 to TRBJ1-4; D is possibly TRBD1 (6 bases). The CDR3 spans 15 residues. The V gene's germline CDR1 is MNHNY and CDR2 SVGAGI (reference sequence). V dropped 4 bases and J dropped 6 bases, with 15 bases sitting between them. This CDR3 reads CASSSPGGGDEKLFF. The CDR3 DNA reads TGTGCCAGCAGTTCCCCCGGAGGGGGGGATGAAAAACTGTTTTTT.

This clone appeared once. CDR3 DNA sequence: TGTGCCAGCCGGAGACAGGGGGCTGGGGAGCAGTACTTC. Translated: CASRRQGAGEQYF. The chain has TRBV5-6 and TRBJ2-7; 10 bases match TRBD1. This CDR3 comprises 13 residues. The J segment lost 7 bases and the V segment lost 7 bases, leaving 8 bases of the junction unmatched. The V gene's germline CDR1 is SGHDT and CDR2 YYEEEE. The complete variable domain, with remaining parts taken from reference TRBV5-6 and TRBJ2-7, reads DAGVTQSPTHLIKTRGQQVTLRCSPKSGHDTVSWYQQALGQGPQFIFQYYEEEERQRGNFPDRFSGHQFPNYSSELNVNALLLGDSALYLCASRRQGAGEQYFGPGTRLTVT.

A single count supports this clone. CDR3 bases: TGTGCCAGCAGCCGAAATTGGCAGTCCTACGAGCAGTACTTC. This encodes CASSRNWQSYEQYF. The V call is TRBV11-3, the J call TRBJ2-7; D gene uncertain. The CDR3 length is 14 residues. In germline, CDR1 is SGHNT, CDR2 YENEEA. The V and J ends lost 5 bases and 1 base respectively, with 12 bases between them.

The genes are TRBV7-9 and TRBJ1-1, with D unclear. Deletions cut 1 base from V and 5 bases from J, with 11 bases between. The CDR3 contains 14 residues. In germline, CDR1 is SEHNR, CDR2 FQNEAQ (reference sequence). Here the CDR3 reads CASSLGVRGTEAFF. Here the CDR3 DNA reads TGTGCCAGCAGCTTAGGGGTCCGGGGAACTGAAGCTTTCTTT.

The chain has TRBV5-1 and TRBJ2-3; 8 bases agree with TRBD2. Looked up from germline, CDR1 is SGHRS and CDR2 is YFSETQ. J was trimmed by 3 bases and V by 4 bases; bases with no gene match: 10. The CDR3 extends over 16 amino acids. CDR3 nucleotide sequence: TGCGCCAGCAGCCCTTACCGGGGGGGCCTTACAGATACGCAGTATTTT. The encoded protein is CASSPYRGGLTDTQYF.

V is TRBV2 and J is TRBJ1-4; the D is unclear. CDR3 length equals 13 residues. Per germline, CDR1 SNHLY and CDR2 FYNNEI. Deletions cut 2 bases from V and 7 bases from J, with 8 bases between. The DNA of the CDR3 is TGTGCCAGCAGTGAACGGGGTAGTGAAAAACTGTTTTTT. Encoded protein: CASSERGSEKLFF. The variable domain in full, with the rest retrieved from reference TRBV2 and TRBJ1-4, is EPEVTQTPSHQVTQMGQEVILRCVPISNHLYFYWYRQILGQKVEFLVSFYNNEISEKSEIFDDQFSVERPDGSNFTLKIRSTKLEDSAMYFCASSERGSEKLFFGSGTQLSVL.

This chain uses TRBV7-9 with TRBJ2-5; 8 bases line up with TRBD1. The CDR3 has 11 amino acids. V gave up 5 bases and J gave up 13 bases; unmatched junction bases: 6. Germline assignment: CDR1 SEHNR and CDR2 FQNEAQ (reference sequence). CDR3 loop: CASSDRGPGYF. Here the CDR3 DNA reads TGTGCCAGCAGCGACAGGGGTCCCGGGTACTTC.

The chain has TRBV19 and TRBJ1-3; TRBD1 aligns across 10 bases. Germline V CDR1 and CDR2: LNHDA, SQIVND (reference sequence). CDR3 length: 15 amino acids. After removal of 5 bases from V and 4 bases from J, the junction contained 5 bases not matched to a gene. The CDR3 nucleotides are TGTGCCAGTAGTCCCCGGGACAGGGGCGGAAACACCATATATTTT. This translates into CASSPRDRGGNTIYF.

J is TRBJ2-5 and V is TRBV2; maybe TRBD1 (6 bases). V was trimmed by 8 bases and J by 0 bases, leaving 13 bases between them. CDR1 and CDR2 (germline): SNHLY, FYNNEI. The CDR3 has 14 residues. The CDR3 region has the DNA TGTGCCAGCCGGATCAGGGGACACCAAGAGACCCAGTACTTC. This sequence encodes CASRIRGHQETQYF.

V gene TRBV27 combines with J gene TRBJ2-6; D might be TRBD1 (5 bases). The CDR3 runs 20 residues. From germline, CDR1 is MNHEY and CDR2 SMNVEV (reference sequence). V was trimmed by 8 bases and J by 1 base, leaving 27 bases between them. The chain's CDR3 is CASLLTGWMARGSGANVLTF. CDR3 nucleotides: TGTGCCAGCTTACTAACCGGCTGGATGGCAAGGGGTTCTGGGGCCAACGTCCTGACTTTC.

V gene TRBV5-5 combines with J gene TRBJ2-6; TRBD1 aligns across 7 bases. The germline gives CDR1 SGHKS, CDR2 YYEKEE (reference sequence). The CDR3 is 16 residues long. The V and J ends lost 2 bases and 4 bases, in that order; junction bases with no gene match: 6. Here the CDR3 reads CASSFQGGTGANVLTF. DNA for the CDR3: TGTGCCAGCAGCTTTCAAGGGGGCACAGGGGCCAACGTCCTGACTTTC.

This clone was observed a few times. This chain links TRBV4-3 with TRBJ2-3; D might be TRBD2 (6 bases). Germline loops: CDR1 LGHNA, CDR2 YSLEER. Trimming stripped 4 bases from V and 0 bases from J, with 14 bases between. This CDR3 is built from 16 residues. DNA for the CDR3: TGCGCCAGCAGCCCGAGGGGACGGGGGAGCACAGATACGCAGTATTTT. Amino acids: CASSPRGRGSTDTQYF.

This clone showed up just once. CDR3 protein: CASSQFDSGYEQYF. Written as DNA, the CDR3 is TGCGCCAGCAGTCAATTCGATTCGGGCTACGAGCAGTACTTC. J is TRBJ2-7 and V is TRBV23-1; D uncertain. TRBV23-1 counts as an open reading frame of uncertain function. The CDR3 is made up of 14 amino acids. The V end lost 1 base, the J end lost 3 bases, and 10 bases lay between the germline ends.

The chain links TRBV5-6 to TRBJ2-3, with 9 bases fitting TRBD2. V trimming: 5 bases; J trimming: 7 bases; junction bases outside the gene matches: 8. Looked up from germline, CDR1 is SGHDT and CDR2 is YYEEEE. The CDR3 length is 14 residues. The CDR3 DNA follows: TGTGCCAGCAGGATAGCGGGAGTGGATAATACGCAGTATTTT. It is translated as CASRIAGVDNTQYF.

This chain joins TRBV9 and TRBJ2-5; TRBD2 aligns across 7 bases. The V gene end was trimmed by 3 bases and the J gene end by 5 bases; junction bases not matched to a gene: 10. CDR1 SGDLS and CDR2 YYNGEE come from the germline V gene. This CDR3 is built from 15 residues. CDR3 in amino acids: CASSGRTGGWETQYF. The CDR3 bases are TGTGCCAGCAGCGGCAGAACGGGGGGTTGGGAGACCCAGTACTTC.